The 5 T cell receptor beta chains in this list originate from one sample, sequenced in a study of blood T cell repertoires in COVID-19 (TCRdb year 2020). The library was prepared using the immunoSEQ multiplex PCR assay. Entries here come from immuneACCESS through TCRdb and include only in-frame sequences with V and J called. Some clones fail to appear in such tables; in the studies checked, an unresolved V gene covers under half of the shortfall, and the cause of the remainder is unknown. Present in this sample are about 60,000 clones, approximately 80% of which were seen just once. Of the sample, roughly 3.9% falls within the top ten clones. Sequenced sample: peripheral blood. These TCRs come from a man in his fifties or sixties with acute or convalescent COVID-19.

The chain uses TRBV14 and TRBJ2-2; D unresolved. The ends were cut back, 1 base at V and 8 bases at J, with 5 bases in the middle. The CDR3 spans 12 residues. Germline CDR1 and CDR2: SGHDN and FVKESK. The CDR3 region has the DNA TGTGCCAGCAGCCAAGGAGGAGGGGAGCTGTTTTTT. It yields the protein CASSQGGGELFF.

V is TRBV10-3 and J is TRBJ2-1, with D unresolved. This CDR3 region has 15 residues. V lost 3 bases and J 0 bases, leaving 9 bases between the germline ends. Germline values: CDR1 ENHRY, CDR2 SYGVKD. The CDR3 loop reads CAISERSSSYNEQFF. The CDR3 DNA sequence: TGTGCCATCAGTGAACGGTCGAGCTCCTACAATGAGCAGTTCTTC.

The genes are TRBV6-1 and TRBJ1-1; D is perhaps TRBD1 (6 bases). The CDR3 runs to 18 residues. Germline CDR1 and CDR2: MNHNS and SASEGT. The V end was cut by 2 bases, the J end by 0 bases, with 19 bases between. This CDR3 is CASSELGQGKGMNTEAFF. The DNA of the CDR3 is TGTGCCAGCAGTGAATTGGGACAAGGGAAAGGGATGAACACTGAAGCTTTCTTT.

V usage is TRBV6-1 and J usage is TRBJ1-2; tentative D call: TRBD1 (5 bases). The CDR3 extends over 14 amino acids. Germline V CDR1 and CDR2: MNHNS, SASEGT. Trimming cost V 1 base and J 6 bases, with 12 bases left between them. CDR3 amino acids: CASSEGRGSDGYTF. The CDR3, as DNA: TGTGCCAGCAGTGAAGGACGGGGGTCGGATGGCTACACCTTC.

This clone was observed a single time. The chain carries TRBV5-1 and TRBJ2-3; D unclear. The CDR3 consists of 15 residues. V was clipped by 0 bases and J by 2 bases, with 10 bases between them. CDR1 is SGHRS and CDR2 is YFSETQ in the germline V gene. CDR3 coding DNA: TGCGCCAGCAGCTTGGCAGACTTCCCCACAGATACGCAGTATTTT. Translation: CASSLADFPTDTQYF.